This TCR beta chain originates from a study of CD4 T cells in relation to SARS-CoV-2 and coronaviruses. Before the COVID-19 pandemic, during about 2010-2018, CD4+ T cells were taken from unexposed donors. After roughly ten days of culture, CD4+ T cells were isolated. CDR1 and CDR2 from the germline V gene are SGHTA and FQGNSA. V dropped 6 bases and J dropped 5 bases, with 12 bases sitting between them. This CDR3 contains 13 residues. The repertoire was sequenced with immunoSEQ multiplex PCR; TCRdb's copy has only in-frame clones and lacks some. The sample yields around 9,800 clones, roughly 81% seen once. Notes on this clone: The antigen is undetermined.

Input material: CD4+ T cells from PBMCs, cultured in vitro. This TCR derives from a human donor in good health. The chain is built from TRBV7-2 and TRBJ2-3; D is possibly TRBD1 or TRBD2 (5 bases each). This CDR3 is CASSRDRGDTQYF. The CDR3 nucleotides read TGTGCCAGCAGTCGGGACCGGGGAGATACGCAGTATTTT.